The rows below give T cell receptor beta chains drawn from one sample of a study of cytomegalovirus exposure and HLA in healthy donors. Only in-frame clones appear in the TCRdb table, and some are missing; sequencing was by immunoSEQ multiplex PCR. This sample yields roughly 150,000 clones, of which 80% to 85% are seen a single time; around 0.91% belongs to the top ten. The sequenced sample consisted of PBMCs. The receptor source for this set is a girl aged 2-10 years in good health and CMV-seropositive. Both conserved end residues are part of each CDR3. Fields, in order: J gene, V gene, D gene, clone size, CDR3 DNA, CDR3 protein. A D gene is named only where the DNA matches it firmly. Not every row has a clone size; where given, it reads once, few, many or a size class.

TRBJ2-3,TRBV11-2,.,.,TGTGCCAGCAGCTTAGGCGGGGTAGCCACAGATACGCAGTATTTT,CASSLGGVATDTQYF
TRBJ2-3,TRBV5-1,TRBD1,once,TGCGCCAGCTCCGTGGGACAGGGGGGTGTGGATACGCAGTATTTT,CASSVGQGGVDTQYF
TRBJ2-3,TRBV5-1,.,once,TGCGCCAGCAGCTTGGCCGAGGTTGGAGATACGCAGTATTTT,CASSLAEVGDTQYF
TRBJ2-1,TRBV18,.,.,TGTGCCAGCTCATCCGACCGCTGGAGTTACAATGAGCAGTTCTTC,CASSSDRWSYNEQFF
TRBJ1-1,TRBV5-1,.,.,TGCGCCAGCAGCTTGTCGGGGACTGGGAACACTGAAGCTTTCTTT,CASSLSGTGNTEAFF
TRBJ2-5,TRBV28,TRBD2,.,TGTGCCAGCAGCCCCCTAGGACTAGCGAGGGAGACCCAGTACTTC,CASSPLGLARETQYF
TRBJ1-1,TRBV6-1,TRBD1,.,TGTGCCAGCAGCCCAGGGGACAGGCATTCCACTGAAGCTTTCTTT,CASSPGDRHSTEAFF
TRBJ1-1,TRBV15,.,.,TGTGCCACCAGCACACAGAACACTGAAGCTTTCTTT,CATSTQNTEAFF
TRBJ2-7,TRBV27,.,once,TGTGCCAGCAGTTTTTACGGGAGTCCCTACGAGCAGTACTTC,CASSFYGSPYEQYF
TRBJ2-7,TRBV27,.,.,TGTGCCAGCACCTACAGGGTAACCTACGAGCAGTACTTC,CASTYRVTYEQYF
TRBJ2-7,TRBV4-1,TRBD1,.,TGCGCCAGCAGCCAGGAGACAGGGGCCCGTGTCGAGCAGTACTTC,CASSQETGARVEQYF
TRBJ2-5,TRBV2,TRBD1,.,TGTGCCAGCAGCGGACTGACAGGGTTTCAAGAGACCCAGTACTTC,CASSGLTGFQETQYF
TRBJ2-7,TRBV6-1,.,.,TGTGCCAGCAGTCTCGGGGGGACAGGCTCCTACGAGCAGTACTTC,CASSLGGTGSYEQYF
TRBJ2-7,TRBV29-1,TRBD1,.,TGCAGCGTTCAAGGGGGCCCCTACGAGCAGTACTTC,CSVQGGPYEQYF
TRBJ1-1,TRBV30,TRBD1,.,TGTGCCTGGAGGACAGGGGGCGCATTTGAAGCTTTCTTT,CAWRTGGAFEAFF
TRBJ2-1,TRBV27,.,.,TGTGCCAGCAGTTTATATTCAGGGTCGCATGAGCAGTTCTTC,CASSLYSGSHEQFF
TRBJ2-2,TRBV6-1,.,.,TGTGCCAGCAGGGAAGGGGGAGCGACCGGGGAGCTGTTTTTT,CASREGGATGELFF
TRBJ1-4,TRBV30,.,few,TGTGCCTGGATTGGGAAGGGGCAAGAAAAACTGTTTTTT,CAWIGKGQEKLFF
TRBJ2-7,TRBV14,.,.,TGTGCCAGCTCGCCTAGGACGGGGGTCTACGAGCAGTACTTC,CASSPRTGVYEQYF
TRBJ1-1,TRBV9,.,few,TGTGCCAGCAGCGTAGCTTCGGAGTTGGGGAGGAACACTGAAGCTTTCTTT,CASSVASELGRNTEAFF
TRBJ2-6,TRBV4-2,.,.,TGTGCCAGCAGCCTAGAAACAGGGACCTCTGGGGCCAACGTCCTGACTTTC,CASSLETGTSGANVLTF
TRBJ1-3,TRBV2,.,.,TGTGCCAGCGTAGATTTCAGGGACACCATATATTTT,CASVDFRDTIYF
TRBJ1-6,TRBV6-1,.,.,TGTGCCAGCAGTGAACTGGGGGGGAATTCACCCCTCCACTTT,CASSELGGNSPLHF
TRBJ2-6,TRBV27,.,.,TGTGCCAGCAGCCTTCTAGGATACGGGGCCAACGTCCTGACTTTC,CASSLLGYGANVLTF
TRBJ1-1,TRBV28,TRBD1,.,TGTGCCAGCAGTTTAGGGGACAGGGTCCTTTGGGGCACTGAAGCTTTCTTT,CASSLGDRVLWGTEAFF
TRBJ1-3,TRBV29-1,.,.,TGCAGCGTTGAACCGCACCAGGAACGGGGGGACTCTGGAAACACCATATATTTT,CSVEPHQERGDSGNTIYF
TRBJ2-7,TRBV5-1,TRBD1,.,TGCGCCAGCAGCCAGCCGGGACAGGGAACCTACGAGCAGTACTTC,CASSQPGQGTYEQYF
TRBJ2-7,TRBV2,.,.,TGTGCCAGCAGTACTAGCTCCTACGAGCAGTACTTC,CASSTSSYEQYF
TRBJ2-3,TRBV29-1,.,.,TGCAGCGTTGGAGGAGAGACAGATACGCAGTATTTT,CSVGGETDTQYF
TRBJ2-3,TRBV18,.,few,TGTGCCAGCTCACCGGAGACTTACACAGATACGCAGTATTTT,CASSPETYTDTQYF
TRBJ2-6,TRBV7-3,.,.,TGTGCCAGCAGCTTTCAGGGTGATGGGGCCAACGTCCTGACTTTC,CASSFQGDGANVLTF
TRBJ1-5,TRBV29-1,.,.,TGCAGCCCCCCAAGTGGAGGGAGCAATCAGCCCCAGCATTTT,CSPPSGGSNQPQHF
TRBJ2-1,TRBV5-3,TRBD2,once,TGTGCCAGAAGCCCGAGCGGGGGGAACAATGAGCAGTTCTTC,CARSPSGGNNEQFF
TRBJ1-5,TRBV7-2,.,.,TGTGCCAGCAGCTTAGGGTGGCAGATCAATCAGCCCCAGCATTTT,CASSLGWQINQPQHF
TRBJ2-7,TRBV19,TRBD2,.,TGTGCCAGTAGTATTCGGGCGGGAGGGCCTGGTGAGCAGTACTTC,CASSIRAGGPGEQYF
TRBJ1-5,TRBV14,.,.,TGTGCCAGCAGCCAACCCAAGGAGGTCAGCAATCAGCCCCAGCATTTT,CASSQPKEVSNQPQHF
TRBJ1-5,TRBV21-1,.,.,TGTGCCAGCATCGGACAGGGAGGAAATCAGCCCCAGCATTTT,CASIGQGGNQPQHF
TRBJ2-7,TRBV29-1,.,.,TGCAGCGTTGTGAGGGCCAACTACGAGCAGTACTTC,CSVVRANYEQYF
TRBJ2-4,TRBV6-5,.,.,TGTGCCAGCAGTTACGGCGCGGGTGGAGGGAACATTCAGTACTTC,CASSYGAGGGNIQYF
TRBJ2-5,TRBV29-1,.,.,TGCAGTGCTCACTCAGGGGATAAGAGGACCCAGTACTTC,CSAHSGDKRTQYF